One and the same sample provided the 27 T cell receptor beta chains below, sequenced in a study of T cell repertoires in cytomegalovirus infection. TCRdb reprocessed the reads via MiXCR and lists one record per CDR3 protein. The sample shows some 350,000 distinct CDR3 sequences, about a sixth of them seen only once. The sequenced sample was PBMCs. These receptors came from a human donor in good health (CMV status not recorded). Some clones in this sample may be carry-over from other donors' samples.

This clonotype was detected many times. The J gene is TRBJ2-1, the V gene TRBV6-2 or TRBV6-3; TRBD2 agrees at 9 bases. Germline V CDR1 and CDR2: MNHEY, SVGEGT. The CDR3 covers 17 residues. Trimming at V came to 2 bases and at J to 2 bases, leaving 7 bases not matched to a gene. CDR3 sequence (DNA): TGTGCCAGCAGTTACGATAGCGGGAGCCCCACCTACAATGAGCAGTTCTTC. Amino acid sequence: CASSYDSGSPTYNEQFF.

The chain joins TRBV6-5 to TRBJ1-1; D is unresolved. V was shortened by 2 bases and J by 4 bases, with 8 bases between the two germline ends. From germline, CDR1 is MNHEY and CDR2 SVGAGI. This CDR3 contains 13 residues. DNA for the CDR3: TGTGCCAGCAGTTACATGGGGTTCACTGAAGCTTTCTTT. Residues: CASSYMGFTEAFF.

This clonotype was recorded at least ten times. The CDR3 nucleotides read TGTGCCAGCAGCTTAATGGGGGCTGGATATGGCTACACCTTC. Translation: CASSLMGAGYGYTF. The V call is TRBV7-2, the J call TRBJ1-2; weak D call: TRBD1 (6 bases). The CDR3 contains 14 residues. Germline V gene sequence: CDR1 SGHTA, CDR2 FQGNSA. The V and J ends lost 2 bases and 5 bases respectively, with 12 bases between them. Looking up the rest from reference TRBV7-2 and TRBJ1-2 gives the full variable domain: GAGVSQSPSNKVTEKGKDVELRCDPISGHTALYWYRQSLGQGLEFLIYFQGNSAPDKSGLPSDRFSAERTGGSVSTLTIQRTQQEDSAVYLCASSLMGAGYGYTFGSGTRLTVV.

This clonotype came up many times. V and J are TRBV7-2 and TRBJ2-3; TRBD1 matches at 8 bases. Germline V gene lookup returns CDR1 SGHTA and CDR2 FQGNSA. V dropped 1 base and J dropped 6; count of bases not matched to a gene: 9. CDR3 size: 16 residues. The CDR3 coding sequence is TGTGCCAGCAGCTTAGGGACAGGGTCGGTTACGGATACGCAGTATTTT. It translates to CASSLGTGSVTDTQYF.

This clonotype has just a few counts. The chain is built from TRBV6-1 and TRBJ1-1; the D gene is possibly TRBD1 (6 bases). CDR1 and CDR2 (germline): MNHNS, SASEGT. Trimming left V 10 bases short and J 6 bases short, with 24 bases between. The CDR3 consists of 15 residues. CDR3 sequence reads: CATQPWGAKRPEAFF. CDR3 nucleotides: TGTGCCACCCAGCCGTGGGGGGCCAAAAGGCCTGAAGCTTTCTTT.

V gene TRBV12-3 or TRBV12-4 combines with J gene TRBJ2-7, with 8 bases identical to TRBD2. Trimming cost V 5 bases and J 3 bases; bases outside gene matches: 6. The CDR3 runs 14 residues. The CDR3 loop is CASSTGTSHYEQYF. CDR3 coding DNA: TGTGCCAGCAGTACCGGGACTAGTCACTACGAGCAGTACTTC.

Ten or more counts support this clonotype. V is TRBV20-1 and J is TRBJ2-7; D gene unclear. Germline V gives CDR1 DFQATT, CDR2 SNEGSKA (reference sequence). The V gene lost 3 bases and the J gene lost 0 bases, with 12 bases spanning the gap. The CDR3 extends over 14 amino acids. CDR3 sequence (DNA): TGCAGTGCTAGCACAGTAATGACCTCCTACGAGCAGTACTTC. It codes for CSASTVMTSYEQYF.

This clonotype has more than one count but fewer than ten. This rearrangement joins TRBV19 to TRBJ2-2; 11 bases align to TRBD2. The CDR3 covers 18 residues. The trim removed 3 bases at V and 1 base at J, leaving 7 bases unmatched. Per germline, CDR1 LNHDA and CDR2 SQIVND (reference sequence). The CDR3 DNA reads TGTGCCAGTAGTATGAATGGGCTAGCGGGAGGGAACACCGGGGAGCTGTTTTTT. This encodes CASSMNGLAGGNTGELFF.

Only a few counts were recorded for this clonotype. The CDR3 protein is CASSPGTGGSQPQHF. For the CDR3, the DNA is TGTGCCAGCAGTCCCGGGACAGGAGGCTCCCAGCCCCAGCATTTT. The V gene is TRBV12-3 or TRBV12-4, the J gene TRBJ1-5, with 8 nucleotides matching TRBD1. With V trimmed by 5 bases and J by 7 bases, 10 bases remained unmatched. The CDR3 contains 15 residues.

This clonotype appeared a few times. The genes are TRBV7-2 and TRBJ2-7; TRBD1 aligns across 11 bases. This CDR3 comprises 15 residues. The V segment lost 5 bases and the J segment 7 bases; nucleotides outside the gene matches: 10. CDR1 is SGHTA and CDR2 is FQGNSA in the germline V gene. The CDR3 sequence is CASSLGTGGVYEQYF. The CDR3 region has the DNA TGTGCCAGCAGCCTAGGGACAGGGGGTGTGTATGAGCAGTACTTC.

This chain links TRBV19 with TRBJ1-1; 7 bases align to TRBD1. The V segment lost 6 bases and the J segment 0 bases; nucleotides outside the gene matches: 10. Germline V gives CDR1 LNHDA, CDR2 SQIVND (reference sequence). The CDR3 sequence is 16 residues long. CDR3 in DNA: TGTGCCAGTAGACCCGACAGGGATGTGCTGAACACTGAAGCTTTCTTT. Encoded protein: CASRPDRDVLNTEAFF.

The chain recombines TRBV4-1 with TRBJ1-3, with D unclear. V was trimmed by 0 bases and J by 7 bases, leaving 7 bases between them. CDR3 length equals 13 residues. Germline-derived CDR1 and CDR2 are MGHRA and YSYEKL. CDR3 nucleotides: TGCGCCAGCAGCCAAGAACCCAGGAACACCATATATTTT. The encoded protein is CASSQEPRNTIYF.

The chain employs TRBV20-1 and TRBJ1-4; maybe TRBD1 (5 bases). The CDR3 runs to 12 residues. V was shortened by 3 bases and J by 6 bases, with 8 bases between the two germline ends. The V gene's germline CDR1 is DFQATT and CDR2 SNEGSKA (reference sequence). Here the CDR3 reads CSASRDHEKLFF. The CDR3 DNA is TGCAGTGCTAGCCGGGACCATGAAAAACTGTTTTTT.

At least ten counts were recorded for this clonotype. The limits of the CDR3 on the DNA are not certain, so only TCRdb's listed CDR3 is given. The V call is TRBV7-7, the J call TRBJ2-5; the table names TRBD1, a call not compared with the DNA. Ends included, the CDR3 has 14 residues. Germline V gene sequence: CDR1 SSHAT, CDR2 FNYEAQ (reference sequence). This CDR3 is CASSFGAGQETQYF.

The rearrangement uses TRBV5-4 and TRBJ2-1; 11 bases fit TRBD2. Germline CDR1 SGHNT, CDR2 YYREEE (reference sequence). Germline trimming cut 4 bases from V and 7 bases from J; bases unmatched to any gene: 7. This CDR3 spans 15 amino acids. CDR3 loop: CASSRRTSGSNEQFF. CDR3 DNA: TGTGCCAGCAGCCGAAGAACTAGCGGGAGTAATGAGCAGTTCTTC.

This clonotype has ten or more counts. The chain has TRBV7-4 and TRBJ2-3, with TRBD2 matching 12 bases. V gave up 5 bases and J gave up 6 bases; unmatched junction bases: 18. Germline V gene data show CDR1 as SGHVT and CDR2 as SQSDAQ. The CDR3 has 19 residues. For the CDR3, the DNA is TGTGCCAGCAGCGGAAAAACTAGCGGGGGGAACAGTTCATGTGATACGCAGTATTTT. Its translation is CASSGKTSGGNSSCDTQYF.

This clonotype was found a few times. This chain uses TRBV18 with TRBJ2-1; 10 bases fit TRBD1. The CDR3 is made up of 16 amino acids. Germline assignment: CDR1 KGHSH and CDR2 LQKENI. V lost 3 bases and J lost 4; bases outside the gene matches: 6. The CDR3, as DNA: TGTGCCAGCTCACCGAGGGGACAGGGGTTTTACAATGAGCAGTTCTTC. This codes for CASSPRGQGFYNEQFF.

This clonotype was counted a few times. The CDR3 here is CSAGDRGGYTF. In DNA, the CDR3 is TGCAGTGCGGGGGACAGGGGCGGCTACACCTTC. J is TRBJ1-2 and V is TRBV20-1; TRBD1 matches 10 bases. The V gene end was trimmed by 6 bases and the J gene end by 8 bases; junction bases not matched to a gene: 3. CDR1 DFQATT and CDR2 SNEGSKA come from the germline V gene (reference sequence). The CDR3 contains 11 residues.

The chain carries TRBV4-1 and TRBJ1-1; 8 positions match TRBD1. Per germline, CDR1 MGHRA and CDR2 YSYEKL. The CDR3 has 15 residues. The junction had 4 bases not matched to a gene; V was cut back by 3 bases and J by 1 base. The CDR3: CASSQYDRGNTEAFF. CDR3 DNA: TGCGCCAGCAGCCAGTACGACAGGGGGAACACTGAAGCTTTCTTT.

In this sample, this clonotype turned up many times. The genes are TRBV7-9 and TRBJ2-1; TRBD2 matches at 8 bases. This CDR3 is built from 14 residues. V was pared by 5 bases and J by 9 bases, with 9 bases of the junction left unmatched. Germline values: CDR1 SEHNR, CDR2 FQNEAQ (reference sequence). The DNA of the CDR3 is TGTGCCAGCAGCATAAGCGGGAGTGGGTCTGAGCAGTTCTTC. It encodes CASSISGSGSEQFF.

This clonotype was found a few times. The chain is built from TRBV12-3 or TRBV12-4 and TRBJ1-5, with D hard to call. The CDR3 is 12 residues long. V lost 5 bases and J 6 bases, leaving 8 bases between the germline ends. CDR3: CASSAEGQPQHF. The CDR3 nucleotides are TGTGCCAGCAGTGCGGAGGGTCAGCCCCAGCATTTT.

This clonotype was detected many times. The chain carries TRBV12-3 or TRBV12-4 and TRBJ2-1; a possible D gene is TRBD2 (5 bases). There are 13 residues in the CDR3. Trimming took 6 bases from V and 5 from J, leaving 11 bases between them. CDR3 DNA: TGTGCCAGCAGCTTACTGCGGGACAATGAGCAGTTCTTC. Translating gives CASSLLRDNEQFF.

A word on this clonotype: A much larger clonotype is one base distant, so this may be a read error. The chain joins TRBV19 to TRBJ1-1; the D is unclear. CDR3 length equals 14 residues. Germline CDR1 LNHDA, CDR2 SQIVND (reference sequence). Trimming took off 10 bases at V and 5 bases at J, with 20 bases between the two ends. As DNA, the CDR3 is TGTGCCACTGTCACGGTCTCAGCGGAGACTGAAGCTTTCTTT. This translates into CATVTVSAETEAFF. The full variable domain, with the rest looked up from reference TRBV19 and TRBJ1-1, is DGGITQSPKYLFRKEGQNVTLSCEQNLNHDAMYWYRQDPGQGLRLIYYSQIVNDFQKGDIAEGYSVSREKKESFPLTVTSAQKNPTAFYLCATVTVSAETEAFFGQGTRLTVV.

The chain employs TRBV23-1 and TRBJ2-5, with 10 nucleotides matching TRBD1. TRBV23-1 carries the ORF label, with uncertain function. V lost 4 bases to trimming and J lost 4 bases; unmatched junction nucleotides: 6. The CDR3 is made up of 15 amino acids. CDR3 region: CASSRETGGGETQYF. CDR3 coding DNA: TGCGCCAGCAGTCGAGAGACAGGGGGCGGAGAGACCCAGTACTTC.

Many counts were recorded for this clonotype. This sequence joins TRBV10-3 and TRBJ1-1, with D unclear. V lost 5 bases, J lost 1 base, and 8 bases lay in between. This CDR3 region has 13 residues. The germline CDR1 and CDR2 sequences are ENHRY and SYGVKD. The CDR3 DNA sequence: TGTGCCATCAGTAAGACACCGAACACTGAAGCTTTCTTT. It yields the protein CAISKTPNTEAFF.

V usage is TRBV20-1 and J usage is TRBJ1-4; TRBD1 matches at 10 bases. V gave up 4 bases and J gave up 8 bases; unmatched junction bases: 4. The CDR3 has 13 residues. The germline gives CDR1 DFQATT, CDR2 SNEGSKA (reference sequence). The CDR3 reads CSANGQGEEKLFF. In DNA form, the CDR3 reads TGCAGTGCTAATGGACAGGGGGAGGAAAAACTGTTTTTT.

The chain has TRBV2 and TRBJ2-7; D perhaps matches TRBD1 (6 bases). This CDR3 spans 14 amino acids. The V gene lost 4 bases and the J gene lost 2 bases, with 12 bases spanning the gap. Per germline, CDR1 SNHLY and CDR2 FYNNEI. The CDR3 bases are TGTGCCAGCAGTGTTGACAGGCCGGCCTACGAGCAGTACTTC. It translates to CASSVDRPAYEQYF.